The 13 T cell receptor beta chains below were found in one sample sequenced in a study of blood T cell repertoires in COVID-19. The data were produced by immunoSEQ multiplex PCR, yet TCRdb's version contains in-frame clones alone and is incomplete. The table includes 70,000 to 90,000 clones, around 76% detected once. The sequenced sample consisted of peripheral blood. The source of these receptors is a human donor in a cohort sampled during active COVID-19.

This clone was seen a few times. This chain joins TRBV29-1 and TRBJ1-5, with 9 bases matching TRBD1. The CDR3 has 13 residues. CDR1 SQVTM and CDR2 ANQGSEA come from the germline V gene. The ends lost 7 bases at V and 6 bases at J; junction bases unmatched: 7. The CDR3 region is CSAGTGIGQPQHF. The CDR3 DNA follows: TGCAGCGCTGGGACAGGGATCGGTCAGCCCCAGCATTTT.

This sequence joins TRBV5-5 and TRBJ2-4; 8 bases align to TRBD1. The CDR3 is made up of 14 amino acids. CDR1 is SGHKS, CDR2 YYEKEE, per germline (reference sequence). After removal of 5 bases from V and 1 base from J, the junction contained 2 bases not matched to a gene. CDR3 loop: CASSRQGAKNIQYF. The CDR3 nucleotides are TGTGCCAGCAGTCGACAGGGGGCCAAAAACATTCAGTACTTC.

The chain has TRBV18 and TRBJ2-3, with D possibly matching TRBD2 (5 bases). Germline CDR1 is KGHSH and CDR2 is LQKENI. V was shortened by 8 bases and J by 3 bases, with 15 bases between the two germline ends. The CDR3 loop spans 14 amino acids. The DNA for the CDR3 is TGTGCCAGCGAGGGAGCGAAAAAAACAGATACGCAGTATTTT. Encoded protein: CASEGAKKTDTQYF.

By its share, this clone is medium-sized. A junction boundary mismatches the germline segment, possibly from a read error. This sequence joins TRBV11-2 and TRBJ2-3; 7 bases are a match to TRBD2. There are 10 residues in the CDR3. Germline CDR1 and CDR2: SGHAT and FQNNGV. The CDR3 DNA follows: TGCGCCTGGGGGGGAAATACGCAGTATTTT. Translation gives CAWGGNTQYF.

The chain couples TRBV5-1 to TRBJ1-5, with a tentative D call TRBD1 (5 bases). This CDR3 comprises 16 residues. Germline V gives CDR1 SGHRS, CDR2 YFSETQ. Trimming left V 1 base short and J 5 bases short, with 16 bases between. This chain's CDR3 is CASSLKVRDSYQPQHF. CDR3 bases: TGCGCCAGCAGCTTGAAAGTCCGGGACTCCTATCAGCCCCAGCATTTT.

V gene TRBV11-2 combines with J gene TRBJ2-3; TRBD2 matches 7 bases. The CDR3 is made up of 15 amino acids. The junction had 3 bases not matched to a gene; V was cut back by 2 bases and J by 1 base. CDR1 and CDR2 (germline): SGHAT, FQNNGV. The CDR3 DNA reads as TGTGCCAGCAGCTTATTGAGCGGGGGCACAGATACGCAGTATTTT. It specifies CASSLLSGGTDTQYF.

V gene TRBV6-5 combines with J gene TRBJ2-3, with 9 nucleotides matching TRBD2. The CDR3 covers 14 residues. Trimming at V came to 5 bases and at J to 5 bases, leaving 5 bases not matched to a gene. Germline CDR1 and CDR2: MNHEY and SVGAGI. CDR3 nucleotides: TGTGCCAGCAGTAGGGCGGGAGGGATAGATACGCAGTATTTT. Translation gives CASSRAGGIDTQYF.

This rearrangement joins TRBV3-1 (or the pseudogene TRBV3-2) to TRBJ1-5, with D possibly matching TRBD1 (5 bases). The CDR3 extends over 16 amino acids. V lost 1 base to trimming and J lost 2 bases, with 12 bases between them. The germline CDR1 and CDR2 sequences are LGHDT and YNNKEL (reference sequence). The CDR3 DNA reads TGTGCCAGCAGCCAAGTGGCGGACAAGTGCAATCAGCCCCAGCATTTT. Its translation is CASSQVADKCNQPQHF.

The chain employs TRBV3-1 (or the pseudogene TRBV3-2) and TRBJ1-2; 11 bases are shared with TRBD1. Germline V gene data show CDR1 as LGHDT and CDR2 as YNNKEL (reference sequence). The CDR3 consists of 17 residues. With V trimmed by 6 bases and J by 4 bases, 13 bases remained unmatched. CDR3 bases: TGTGCCAGCAGTCTCGGGACAGGGGGAGGTATAAGCTATGGCTACACCTTC. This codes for CASSLGTGGGISYGYTF.

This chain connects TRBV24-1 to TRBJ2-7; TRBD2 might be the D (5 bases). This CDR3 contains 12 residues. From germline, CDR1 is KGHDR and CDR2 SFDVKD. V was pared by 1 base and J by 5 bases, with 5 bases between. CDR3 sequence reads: CATSDLADEQYV. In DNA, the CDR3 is TGTGCCACCAGTGATTTAGCGGACGAGCAGTACGTC.

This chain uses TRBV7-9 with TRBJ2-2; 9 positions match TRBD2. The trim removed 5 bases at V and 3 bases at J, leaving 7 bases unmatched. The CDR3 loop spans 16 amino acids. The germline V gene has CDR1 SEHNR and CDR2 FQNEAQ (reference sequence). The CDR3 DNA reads TGTGCCAGCAGCAACCCGACTAGCGGATACACCGGGGAGCTGTTTTTT. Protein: CASSNPTSGYTGELFF.

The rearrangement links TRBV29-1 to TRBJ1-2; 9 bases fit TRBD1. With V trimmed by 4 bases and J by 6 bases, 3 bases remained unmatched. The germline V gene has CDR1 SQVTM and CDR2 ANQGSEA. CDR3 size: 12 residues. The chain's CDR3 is CSVGRDRDGYTF. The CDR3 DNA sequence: TGCAGCGTTGGGCGGGACAGGGATGGCTACACCTTC.

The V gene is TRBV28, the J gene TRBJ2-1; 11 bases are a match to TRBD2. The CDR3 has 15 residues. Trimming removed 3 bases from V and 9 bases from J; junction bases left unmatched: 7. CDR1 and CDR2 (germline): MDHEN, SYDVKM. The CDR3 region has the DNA TGTGCCAGCAGTTTCGCGGGTAGCGGGGGGGGTGAGCAGTTCTTC. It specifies CASSFAGSGGGEQFF.